The 16 T cell receptor beta chains below come from one sample, sequenced in a study of a mutant IDH1 vaccine in newly diagnosed glioma. Time point noted: week 35, safety follow-up. Every vaccine dose comprised 300 ug of mutant IDH1 20-mer peptide plus topical imiquimod. No antigen has been assigned to these receptors. TCRdb keeps only in-frame clones here, not all; method: immunoSEQ multiplex PCR. The data contain under 40,000 clones, around 82% of them singletons. Sequenced here: PBMCs, sampled from a glioma patient whose treatment included an IDH1 peptide vaccine. These receptors came from a woman aged 35 to 49 with glioma.

With regard to this clone: Compared with germline, one end of the junction differs, possibly owing to a read error. The CDR3 reads CASSQPGTSVANF. CDR3 sequence (DNA): TGCGCCAGCAGCCAACCGGGGACTAGCGTTGCGAACTTC. The chain uses TRBV4-1 and TRBJ2-7; 10 bases fit TRBD2. CDR3 length: 13 amino acids. Looked up from germline, CDR1 is MGHRA and CDR2 is YSYEKL.

The V call is TRBV30, the J call TRBJ2-7; possible D gene TRBD1, 7 bases. Germline V gives CDR1 GTSNPN, CDR2 SVGIG (reference sequence). Trimming cost V 5 bases and J 5 bases, with 13 bases left between them. CDR3 length: 12 residues. The CDR3 loop is CAWDPGGNEQYF. The CDR3 DNA sequence: TGTGCCTGGGACCCAGGGGGGAACGAGCAGTACTTC. The variable domain in full, with the rest retrieved from reference TRBV30 and TRBJ2-7, is SQTIHQWPATLVQPVGSPLSLECTVEGTSNPNLYWYRQAAGRGLQLLFYSVGIGQISSEVPQNLSASRPQDRQFILSSKKLLLSDSGFYLCAWDPGGNEQYFGPGTRLTVT.

This chain joins TRBV19 and TRBJ2-5, with a possible D match to TRBD2 (6 bases). Germline-derived CDR1 and CDR2 are LNHDA and SQIVND (reference sequence). This CDR3 comprises 12 residues. Trimming pared 5 bases from V and 3 bases from J, leaving 7 bases between. The CDR3 here is CASSGRKETQYF. In DNA, the CDR3 is TGTGCCAGTAGTGGGAGGAAAGAGACCCAGTACTTC.

This clone occurred a few times. The chain links TRBV6-6 to TRBJ1-5; TRBD1 might be the D (6 bases). Germline CDR1 reads MNHNY; CDR2 reads SVGAGI (reference sequence). This CDR3 contains 14 residues. The ends were cut back, 4 bases at V and 5 bases at J, with 12 bases in the middle. CDR3 bases: TGTGCCAGCAGTTGGGGTTCAGGGGATCAGCCCCAGCATTTT. This gives the protein CASSWGSGDQPQHF.

The chain couples TRBV6-5 to TRBJ2-1, with 13 bases that match TRBD2. Germline V gene data show CDR1 as MNHEY and CDR2 as SVGAGI. The CDR3 runs 15 residues. V trimming: 6 bases; J trimming: 9 bases; junction bases outside the gene matches: 8. CDR3 residues: CASSPTSGGAGEQFF. The CDR3 nucleotides read TGTGCCAGCAGCCCTACTAGCGGGGGGGCCGGTGAGCAGTTCTTC.

This clone occurred a few times. The chain is built from TRBV10-3 and TRBJ1-1; D is perhaps TRBD1 (6 bases). CDR3 length: 14 amino acids. Trimming pared 3 bases from V and 1 base from J, leaving 9 bases between. Germline CDR1 and CDR2: ENHRY and SYGVKD. The CDR3: CAISDPQGNTEAFF. CDR3 DNA sequence: TGTGCCATCAGTGATCCACAGGGGAACACTGAAGCTTTCTTT.

V gene TRBV18 combines with J gene TRBJ1-1, with D perhaps TRBD1 (5 bases). V lost 8 bases to trimming and J lost 0 bases, with 10 bases between them. The CDR3 totals 13 residues. Germline V gives CDR1 KGHSH, CDR2 LQKENI. The CDR3 spells CASRDSLNTEAFF. CDR3 nucleotide sequence: TGTGCCAGCCGTGACAGCCTGAACACTGAAGCTTTCTTT.

This clone came up once. V gene TRBV11-2 combines with J gene TRBJ1-1; D unresolved. CDR3 size: 12 residues. Trimming stripped 5 bases from V and 6 bases from J, with 10 bases between. Germline CDR1 reads SGHAT; CDR2 reads FQNNGV. The CDR3 region is CASSPDGPEAFF. The CDR3 DNA follows: TGTGCCAGCAGCCCTGATGGTCCTGAAGCTTTCTTT.

This chain uses TRBV19 with TRBJ2-7, with TRBD2 identical over 12 bases. The CDR3 extends over 14 amino acids. Losses at the gene ends were 5 bases for V and 1 base for J; bases not matched to a gene: 0. Germline CDR1 is LNHDA and CDR2 is SQIVND (reference sequence). The CDR3: CASSGLAGSYEQYF. The DNA of the CDR3 is TGTGCCAGTAGTGGACTAGCGGGGTCCTACGAGCAGTACTTC.

There are a few counts of this clone. The V call is TRBV29-1, the J call TRBJ1-2; possibly TRBD1 for D (6 bases). CDR3 length: 14 residues. V lost 2 bases and J lost 5, with 15 bases in between. Germline lookup yields CDR1 SQVTM and CDR2 ANQGSEA. CDR3 sequence: CSVESPGQYYGYTF. DNA of the CDR3: TGCAGCGTTGAATCGCCCGGACAGTATTATGGCTACACCTTC.

DNA of the CDR3: TGCAGCGTTGAAAAACAGGGAACAGATACGCAGTATTTT. It is translated as CSVEKQGTDTQYF. The rearrangement links TRBV29-1 to TRBJ2-3; the D gene is possibly TRBD1 (6 bases). The CDR3 has 13 amino acids. V was cut by 2 bases and J by 3 bases, with 9 bases left in between. CDR1 and CDR2 from the germline V gene are SQVTM and ANQGSEA.

V and J are TRBV21-1 and TRBJ1-2; TRBD1, the table's D call, lacks a check against the DNA. TRBV21-1 is given as a pseudogene. The CDR3 has 19 residues. In nucleotides, the CDR3 is TGTGCCAGCAGCAAAGGGGGGCCGGGACAGGGGGAGTCTAACTATGGCTACACCTTC. Amino acid sequence: CASSKGGPGQGESNYGYTF.

The chain couples TRBV29-1 to TRBJ2-1; 10 bases map to TRBD1. CDR3 length: 16 residues. V trimming: 3 bases; J trimming: 5 bases; junction bases outside the gene matches: 10. In germline, CDR1 is SQVTM, CDR2 ANQGSEA. The CDR3, as DNA: TGCAGCGTTGATTCCCTTCGACAGGGGGCGGACAATGAGCAGTTCTTC. Encoded protein: CSVDSLRQGADNEQFF.

The chain has TRBV5-4 and TRBJ1-4; D is unresolved. Germline CDR1 is SGHNT and CDR2 is YYREEE (reference sequence). CDR3 length equals 16 residues. Trimming left V 4 bases short and J 5 bases short, with 18 bases between. In nucleotides, the CDR3 is TGTGCCAGCAGCCGCGGGAGCCTTGGGGTGAATGAAAAACTGTTTTTT. Translation: CASSRGSLGVNEKLFF. The whole variable domain, remainder taken from reference TRBV5-4 and TRBJ1-4, is ETGVTQSPTHLIKTRGQQVTLRCSSQSGHNTVSWYQQALGQGPQFIFQYYREEENGRGNFPPRFSGLQFPNYSSELNVNALELDDSALYLCASSRGSLGVNEKLFFGSGTQLSVL.

This CDR3 is CASSFLGTESQPQHF. The CDR3 DNA follows: TGCGCCAGCAGCTTCCTCGGGACAGAATCTCAGCCCCAGCATTTT. The V call is TRBV5-1, the J call TRBJ1-5, with TRBD1 identical over 7 bases. Trimming took 2 bases from V and 6 from J; bases not matched to a gene: 8. Germline V gives CDR1 SGHRS, CDR2 YFSETQ. This CDR3 spans 15 amino acids.

The chain recombines TRBV4-1 with TRBJ2-3; D could derive from TRBD1 or TRBD2 (5 bases each). Germline-derived CDR1 and CDR2 are MGHRA and YSYEKL. V gave up 6 bases and J gave up 5 bases, with 12 bases separating them. There are 13 residues in the CDR3. Here the CDR3 reads CASSQGRLDTQYF. The CDR3 nucleotides are TGCGCCAGCAGTCAGGGACGGCTAGATACGCAGTATTTT.